The 28 T cell receptor beta chains below were found in one sample sequenced in a study of CD8 T cells in ankylosing spondylitis. TCRdb used MiXCR to reprocess the 5' RACE reads, holding one entry per CDR3 protein. This sample has roughly 130,000 distinct CDR3 sequences, with about 8% found just once. The sequenced sample consisted of synovial fluid, either unsorted or a sorted T cell fraction (not recorded which). All receptors come from a male donor with ankylosing spondylitis.

The chain is built from TRBV2 and TRBJ2-5, with unresolved D. The CDR3 contains 14 residues. In germline, CDR1 is SNHLY, CDR2 FYNNEI. The V end lost 5 bases, the J end lost 8 bases, and 18 bases lay between the germline ends. CDR3: CASSIGSYVGTQYF. The CDR3 DNA follows: TGTGCCAGCAGTATAGGTTCATACGTAGGAACCCAGTACTTC.

The table lists this clonotype with many counts. The chain recombines TRBV28 with TRBJ1-5, with no clear D. V was pared by 2 bases and J by 5 bases, with 7 bases between. Germline CDR1 MDHEN, CDR2 SYDVKM. CDR3 size: 13 residues. For the CDR3, the DNA is TGTGCCAGCAGTTTAGTTAGGGATCAGCCCCAGCATTTT. Translation gives CASSLVRDQPQHF.

The V call is TRBV2, the J call TRBJ1-1; no firm D call. The CDR3 sequence is 14 residues long. Germline assignment: CDR1 SNHLY and CDR2 FYNNEI. Deletions cut 6 bases from V and 0 bases from J, with 11 bases between. The CDR3 protein is CASRTRTVNTEAFF. In DNA form, the CDR3 reads TGTGCCAGCAGGACCCGGACGGTGAACACTGAAGCTTTCTTT.

This clonotype has only a few counts. J is TRBJ2-7 and V is TRBV7-2; D is unresolved. Trimming took off 0 bases at V and 2 bases at J, with 5 bases between the two ends. Germline V CDR1 and CDR2: SGHTA, FQGNSA. The CDR3 is 13 amino acids. The CDR3, as DNA: TGTGCCAGCAGCTTAGCCAGGACCTACGAGCAGTACTTC. Amino acids: CASSLARTYEQYF.

The chain joins TRBV28 to TRBJ2-1; TRBD2 is a possible D gene (6 bases). Germline values: CDR1 MDHEN, CDR2 SYDVKM. V was cut by 6 bases and J by 0 bases, with 27 bases left in between. The CDR3 has 20 residues. The CDR3 DNA follows: TGTGCCAGCAGCCCCTCCCGGGGTAGCGGTGGTTCGAGCTCCTACAATGAGCAGTTCTTC. It yields the protein CASSPSRGSGGSSSYNEQFF.

The chain joins TRBV7-2 to TRBJ1-2, with 8 bases matching TRBD1. V shed 3 bases and J 8 bases; nucleotides not matched to a gene: 5. This CDR3 is 13 amino acids long. CDR1 is SGHTA and CDR2 is FQGNSA in the germline V gene. The chain's CDR3 is CASSFTGGRGYTF. The CDR3, as DNA: TGTGCCAGCAGCTTCACAGGGGGAAGGGGCTACACCTTC.

This clonotype turned up a few times. This chain uses TRBV20-1 with TRBJ1-2; TRBD1 is a possible D gene (5 bases). CDR1 and CDR2 (germline): DFQATT, SNEGSKA (reference sequence). The CDR3 contains 13 residues. Trimming pared 3 bases from V and 6 bases from J, leaving 14 bases between. DNA of the CDR3: TGCAGTGCTAGCCAGGGACCTATCCATGGCTACACCTTC. Amino acids: CSASQGPIHGYTF.

This clonotype appeared many times. This chain joins TRBV20-1 and TRBJ2-3; D call uncertain. The CDR3 is 13 amino acids. Germline CDR1 and CDR2: DFQATT and SNEGSKA (reference sequence). V shed 6 bases and J shed 2 bases, with 12 bases lying between them. CDR3 DNA: TGCAGTGCAGCCCGAACCTTCACAGATACGCAGTATTTT. Its protein is CSAARTFTDTQYF.

This clonotype was detected many times. The J gene is TRBJ2-7, the V gene TRBV20-1; D not certain. Germline values: CDR1 DFQATT, CDR2 SNEGSKA (reference sequence). The CDR3 is made up of 12 amino acids. The CDR3 loop is CSNQGPTEEQYF. Written as DNA, the CDR3 is TGCAGCAACCAAGGCCCAACTGAGGAGCAGTACTTC.

This clonotype was recorded once. The chain uses TRBV7-9 and TRBJ1-3; D perhaps matches TRBD1 (5 bases). The CDR3 has 14 amino acids. CDR1 SEHNR and CDR2 FQNEAQ come from the germline V gene (reference sequence). Trimming removed 1 base from V and 4 bases from J, with 8 bases in between. The CDR3 loop is CASSLGGVGNTIYF. DNA of the CDR3: TGTGCCAGCAGCTTAGGAGGGGTCGGAAACACCATATATTTT.

In its sample, this clonotype was seen many times. The CDR3 nucleotides read TGTGCCAGCAGTTACTGGGACAACTATGGCTACACCTTC. Translating it yields CASSYWDNYGYTF. The chain joins TRBV6-5 to TRBJ1-2, with a weak D call TRBD1 (5 bases). CDR1 and CDR2 (germline): MNHEY, SVGAGI. V lost 1 base, J lost 2 bases, and 5 bases lay in between. This CDR3 is 13 amino acids long.

This clonotype came up many times. The chain joins TRBV7-2 to TRBJ1-2; D uncertain. Trimming removed 5 bases from V and 8 bases from J, with 15 bases in between. This CDR3 contains 13 residues. Germline V gene sequence: CDR1 SGHTA, CDR2 FQGNSA. The CDR3 nucleotides read TGTGCCAGCAGCGTGGACGCCTCTCGCGGCTACACCTTC. Amino acid sequence: CASSVDASRGYTF.

The rearrangement uses TRBV3-1 and TRBJ2-1, with D uncertain. V was clipped by 4 bases and J by 8 bases, with 6 bases between them. This CDR3 contains 11 residues. Germline V gene sequence: CDR1 LGHDT, CDR2 YNNKEL (reference sequence). CDR3 loop: CASSPHYEQFF. CDR3 DNA: TGTGCCAGCAGCCCCCACTATGAGCAGTTCTTC.

The chain uses TRBV20-1 and TRBJ2-1, with 7 positions matching TRBD2. J lost 5 bases, V lost 3 bases, and 7 bases had no gene match. Per the germline V gene, CDR1 is DFQATT and CDR2 is SNEGSKA (reference sequence). The CDR3 runs 14 residues. The CDR3 sequence is CSARKAGFDNEQFF. CDR3 DNA sequence: TGCAGTGCTAGGAAAGCGGGGTTCGACAATGAGCAGTTCTTC.

This clonotype was detected ten times or more. The chain has TRBV28 and TRBJ1-1; D is perhaps TRBD1 (6 bases). There are 14 residues in the CDR3. Germline-derived CDR1 and CDR2 are MDHEN and SYDVKM. V was trimmed by 4 bases and J by 3 bases, leaving 12 bases between them. CDR3 residues: CASSWGPGDTEAFF. The DNA of the CDR3 is TGTGCCAGCAGTTGGGGGCCCGGGGACACTGAAGCTTTCTTT.

This clonotype was seen many times. The chain joins TRBV5-1 to TRBJ2-1; a possible D gene is TRBD2 (7 bases). Per germline, CDR1 SGHRS and CDR2 YFSETQ. Trimming removed 4 bases from V and 4 bases from J, with 18 bases in between. The CDR3 has 16 amino acids. The CDR3 nucleotides read TGCGCCAGCAGCCCGGAGGGCGGGGGCGATTACAATGAGCAGTTCTTC. It codes for CASSPEGGGDYNEQFF.

This rearrangement joins TRBV7-2 to TRBJ2-7; D ambiguous. Germline CDR1 SGHTA, CDR2 FQGNSA. There are 13 residues in the CDR3. V dropped 8 bases and J dropped 3 bases, with 14 bases sitting between them. CDR3 in amino acids: CASPQGLFYEQYF. The CDR3 coding sequence is TGTGCCAGCCCCCAAGGTCTGTTCTACGAGCAGTACTTC. Full variable domain (remainder filled in from reference TRBV7-2 and TRBJ2-7): GAGVSQSPSNKVTEKGKDVELRCDPISGHTALYWYRQSLGQGLEFLIYFQGNSAPDKSGLPSDRFSAERTGGSVSTLTIQRTQQEDSAVYLCASPQGLFYEQYFGPGTRLTVT.

This clonotype showed up just a few times. The chain combines TRBV20-1 with TRBJ1-1, with 7 bases lining up with TRBD1. V lost 5 bases, J lost 6 bases, and 6 bases stayed unmatched. Germline V gene sequence: CDR1 DFQATT, CDR2 SNEGSKA (reference sequence). CDR3 length equals 12 residues. For the CDR3, the DNA is TGCAGTGCTTTGTCCAGGGGGGCTGAAGCTTTCTTT. It is translated as CSALSRGAEAFF.

The chain has TRBV28 and TRBJ1-2; perhaps TRBD1 as D (5 bases). V lost 8 bases to trimming and J lost 6 bases, with 13 bases between them. There are 12 residues in the CDR3. Germline lookup yields CDR1 MDHEN and CDR2 SYDVKM. The CDR3 nucleotides are TGTGCCAGCGCCAGGGTTAGGGATGGCTACACCTTC. It translates to CASARVRDGYTF.

The chain couples TRBV20-1 to TRBJ2-2; D uncertain. The ends were cut back, 7 bases at V and 2 bases at J, with 8 bases in the middle. Per the germline V gene, CDR1 is DFQATT and CDR2 is SNEGSKA (reference sequence). The CDR3 loop spans 12 amino acids. The CDR3 DNA reads as TGCAGTGTCCATACTAACACCGGGGAGCTGTTTTTT. It encodes CSVHTNTGELFF.

This clonotype was recorded at least ten times. The rearrangement uses TRBV28 and TRBJ1-2, with D maybe TRBD1 (5 bases). CDR1 is MDHEN, CDR2 SYDVKM, per germline. Between the trimmed V and J ends, which lost 5 bases and 8 bases, there was a span of 18 bases. This CDR3 comprises 14 residues. The CDR3 reads CASSLGAGDGGYTF. The CDR3 DNA sequence: TGTGCCAGCAGTCTCGGGGCCGGGGATGGCGGCTACACCTTC.

At least ten counts were recorded for this clonotype. The CDR3 DNA is TGCAGTGCTAGGGCACAGGTCGGGGAGCTGTTTTTT. Translation: CSARAQVGELFF. The V call is TRBV20-1, the J call TRBJ2-2, with D possibly being TRBD1 (5 bases). This CDR3 region has 12 residues. Trimming left V 3 bases short and J 7 bases short, with 9 bases between. Germline CDR1 and CDR2: DFQATT and SNEGSKA (reference sequence).

The chain recombines TRBV9 with TRBJ2-5, with TRBD2 as a possible D gene (5 bases). The germline V gene encodes CDR1 SGDLS and CDR2 YYNGEE. This CDR3 spans 15 amino acids. V dropped 0 bases and J dropped 0 bases, with 9 bases sitting between them. The CDR3 loop reads CASSVGTGNQETQYF. CDR3 DNA sequence: TGTGCCAGCAGCGTAGGTACCGGGAACCAAGAGACCCAGTACTTC.

This clonotype was detected only a few times. The gene calls are TRBV4-3 and TRBJ2-3, with D possibly being TRBD1 or TRBD2 (5 bases each). Germline V gene data show CDR1 as LGHNA and CDR2 as YSLEER. CDR3 length equals 16 residues. V dropped 0 bases and J dropped 4 bases, with 14 bases sitting between them. The CDR3 DNA reads as TGCGCCAGCAGCCAAGACGGCCGGGAAGGGGCAGATACGCAGTATTTT. This codes for CASSQDGREGADTQYF.

This clonotype was detected many times. The rearrangement links TRBV7-9 to TRBJ2-3, with 8 bases lining up with TRBD2. Germline CDR1 SEHNR, CDR2 FQNEAQ (reference sequence). The junction had 8 bases not matched to a gene; V was cut back by 5 bases and J by 1 base. The CDR3 extends over 16 amino acids. The CDR3: CASSPWTAGGTDTQYF. The CDR3 DNA reads TGTGCCAGCAGCCCTTGGACAGCGGGAGGCACAGATACGCAGTATTTT.

In this sample, this clonotype turned up a few times. The chain combines TRBV7-9 with TRBJ2-2; TRBD2 matches 7 bases. Trimming at V came to 6 bases and at J to 8 bases, leaving 9 bases not matched to a gene. The length of the CDR3 is 14 residues. The germline gives CDR1 SEHNR, CDR2 FQNEAQ (reference sequence). CDR3 sequence (DNA): TGTGCCAGCAGATCTAGCGGAGCTGGGGGGGAGCTGTTTTTT. The encoded protein is CASRSSGAGGELFF.

By sample share, this clonotype is medium-sized. CDR3 sequence: CASSRGTLVAKNIQYF. The CDR3 DNA reads as TGTGCCAGCAGCCGCGGGACACTTGTAGCCAAAAACATTCAGTACTTC. V is TRBV28 and J is TRBJ2-4, with D possibly being TRBD1 or TRBD2 (6 bases each). V lost 6 bases and J lost 0, with 15 bases in between. Germline assignment: CDR1 MDHEN and CDR2 SYDVKM. CDR3 length: 16 amino acids. The full variable domain, rest sourced from reference TRBV28 and TRBJ2-4, is DVKVTQSSRYLVKRTGEKVFLECVQDMDHENMFWYRQDPGLGLRLIYFSYDVKMKEKGDIPEGYSVSREKKERFSLILESASTNQTSMYLCASSRGTLVAKNIQYFGAGTRLSVL.

This clonotype was observed at least ten times. The chain combines TRBV15 with TRBJ1-3, with D possibly matching TRBD1 (5 bases). The V gene lost 0 bases and the J gene lost 4 bases, with 10 bases spanning the gap. The CDR3 runs to 15 residues. CDR1 is LNHNV and CDR2 is YYDKDF in the germline V gene (reference sequence). The CDR3 loop is CATSREGTAGNTIYF. The CDR3 DNA sequence: TGTGCCACCAGCAGAGAGGGGACGGCGGGAAACACCATATATTTT.